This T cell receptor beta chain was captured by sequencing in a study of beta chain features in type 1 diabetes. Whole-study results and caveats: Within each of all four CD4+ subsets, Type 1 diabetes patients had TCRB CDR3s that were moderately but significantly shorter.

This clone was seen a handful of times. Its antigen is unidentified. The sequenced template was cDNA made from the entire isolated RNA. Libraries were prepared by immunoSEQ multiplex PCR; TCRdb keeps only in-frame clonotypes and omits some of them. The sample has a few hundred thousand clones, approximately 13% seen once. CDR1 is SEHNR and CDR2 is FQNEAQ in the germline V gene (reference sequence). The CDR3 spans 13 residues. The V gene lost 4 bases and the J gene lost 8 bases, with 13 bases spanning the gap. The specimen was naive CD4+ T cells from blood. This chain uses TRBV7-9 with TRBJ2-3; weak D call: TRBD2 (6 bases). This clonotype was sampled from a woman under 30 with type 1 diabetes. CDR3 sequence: CASSSGTHRTQYF. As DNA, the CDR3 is TGTGCCAGCAGCTCGGGGACTCACCGTACGCAGTATTTT.